This TCR beta chain emerged from a study of regulatory T cells in long-lasting Graves disease. The TCR library used RNA extracted from PBMCs. Broader study findings: Segments TRBV28, TRBJ1-2 and TRBJ2-5 showed preferential usage in persistent disease. Patients whose Graves' disease persisted exhibited lower TCR diversity than those newly diagnosed.

To note about this clonotype: What it binds is not known.

The CDR3 length is 14 residues. Germline V lookup: CDR1 ENHRY, CDR2 SYGVKD. V was cut by 3 bases and J by 8 bases, with 16 bases left in between. TCRdb passed the reads through MiXCR, listing each CDR3 protein once. The data hold approximately 800 distinct CDR3 sequences, with 85% observed a single time. The specimen was peripheral blood mononuclear cells (PBMCs), collected with antithyroid drug treatment, in newly diagnosed or persistent Graves disease (not recorded which). The TCR was taken from a woman in her late teens or twenties with Graves disease. The V gene is TRBV10-3, the J gene TRBJ1-2; possibly TRBD1 for D (5 bases). The CDR3 DNA follows: TGTGCCATCAGTGACTCCGGGAACAGGAACGGCTACACCTTC. Amino acid sequence: CAISDSGNRNGYTF.